The subject of this entry is one T cell receptor (beta chain). It has no known antigen specificity. Base qualities were left out, and no much larger clone turns up one base away. The data stem from a study of T cell repertoires in cytomegalovirus infection (dated by TCRdb to the late 2010s). Background on the whole study: Peptide stimulations targeted recently identified HLA-C-restricted CMV epitopes, whose presentation resists viral immunomodulation, together with well-studied HLA-B-restricted epitopes. The HLA type of each donor mattered for the analysis, because public TCR beta signatures pointed to carriage of CMV infection along with the matching HLA type.

The sample's treatment or condition label, in plain terms: in vitro stimulation with specific CMV peptide epitopes to enrich CMV-specific T cells. The germline V gene encodes CDR1 MNHNY and CDR2 SVGAGI (reference sequence). The CDR3 numbers 13 residues from cysteine through valine. Kept here is only the CDR3 DNA, which spans 39 bases and is read in frame from base 1. V loses 2 bases of germline sequence and J loses 3 bases, and the interval between the two ends is 8 bases. Sequencing instrument: Illumina HiSeq 1500. TCRdb reanalyzed the raw reads on its own, using fastp at Q25 for trimming and MiXCR for clone calling, and kept in-frame beta chains. Identical CDR3 proteins give one entry, which carries the most common genes and DNA. This sample holds hundreds of thousands of distinct CDR3 sequences; roughly 34% were observed only once. Jointly, the top ten make up roughly 16% of the sample. Study-wide conclusions, independent of this receptor: Carriers of CMV infection plus the relevant HLA type were discriminated by the cumulative frequency of public TCR beta family members in the study cohort and in an independent 352-donor cohort. In the ex vivo response, HLA-C-restricted CMV-specific TCR beta clonotypes were dominant, and in two of eight donors the single most frequent clonotype came from this HLA-C-restricted group.

This TCR was recovered from a human donor in good health (CMV status not recorded). Some clones in this sample may be carry-over from other donors' samples. This material consisted of cultured PBMCs, taken from culture after CMV antigen stimulation. Rearrangement joined TRBV6-6 to TRBJ2-7; TRBD2 might be the D gene, on 6 matching bases. CDR3 protein: CASSYGDFYEQYV. The nucleotide sequence is TGTGCCAGCAGTTACGGGGACTTCTACGAGCAGTACGTC.